The entry below gives a single T cell receptor beta chain sequence along with its context. The data stem from a study of blood T cell repertoires in COVID-19. Study-level information: Samples taken during acute and convalescent COVID-19 were collected in the United States, Italy and Spain.

Produced via immunoSEQ multiplex PCR; TCRdb's table is partial and in-frame only. The sample has 250,000 to 400,000 clones, 90% seen once. The CDR3 extends over 14 amino acids. V lost 5 bases to trimming and J lost 1 base; unmatched junction nucleotides: 2. Looked up from germline, CDR1 is MDHEN and CDR2 is SYDVKM. The sample consisted of PBMCs or T cells enriched from blood (not recorded which). The receptor was derived from a man between 60 and 75 years old who had recovered from COVID-19. The chain is built from TRBV28 and TRBJ1-5; 7 nucleotides match TRBD1. The CDR3 DNA reads TGTGCCAGCAGTCAGACAGGGAGCAATCAGCCCCAGCATTTT. This codes for CASSQTGSNQPQHF.